This T cell receptor (beta chain) was sequenced in a study of Graves' ophthalmopathy and Graves' hyperthyroidism. This clonotype was counted only a few times. Amplification targeted the TCR beta CDR3 regions, with RNA transcripts as the source material. An opening RT-PCR round employed HTBI primers and preceded a second-round multiplex PCR. TCRdb itself ran the multiplex PCR reads through MiXCR, one entry per CDR3 protein. The sample contains approximately 460,000 distinct CDR3 sequences, approximately 15% of which appear only once. This clonotype originated in a woman aged 30 to 39 with Graves' ophthalmopathy. Sequenced: blood.

CDR3 amino acids: CARWLYYGYTF. The CDR3 DNA is TGTGCCAGGTGGCTTTACTATGGCTACACCTTC. The V call is TRBV27, the J call TRBJ1-2, with unresolved D. Germline loops: CDR1 MNHEY, CDR2 SMNVEV (reference sequence). The germline V and J ends were trimmed by 9 bases and 3 bases, with 8 bases remaining between them. The CDR3 consists of 11 residues.